The rows below give T cell receptor beta chains drawn from one sample of a study of CD8 T cells in ankylosing spondylitis. TCRdb reprocessed the 5' RACE reads via MiXCR and lists one record per CDR3 protein. The table shows around 230,000 distinct CDR3 sequences, with around 7.8% occurring only once. Sequencing was done on a sample of blood, either unsorted or a sorted T cell fraction (not recorded which). These receptors came from a male donor with ankylosing spondylitis or in good health (not recorded which). Both conserved end residues are part of each CDR3. The D gene is left open where the match is weak. Size is omitted from some rows. Given values are once, few, many or a class for expanded clones.

clone_size,j_call,d_call,v_call,cdr3_nt,cdr3_aa
many,TRBJ1-2,-,TRBV11-2,TGTGCCAGCAGCTTAGAGGGTCGTAGCTATGGCTACACCTTC,CASSLEGRSYGYTF
many,TRBJ2-5,TRBD1,TRBV20-1,TGCAGTGCTAGAAGGGGGACAGGTGGGGAGACCCAGTACTTC,CSARRGTGGETQYF
many,TRBJ2-7,-,TRBV12-3/TRBV12-4,TGTGCCAGCAGTTTAGTTGCGTGGCTAGCCTACGAGCAGTACTTC,CASSLVAWLAYEQYF
few,TRBJ2-1,-,TRBV12-3/TRBV12-4,TGTGCCAGCAGTGTAACTAGCCGGGGTAACAATGAGCAGTTCTTC,CASSVTSRGNNEQFF
many,TRBJ2-7,-,TRBV5-1,TGCGCCAGCAGCTTGTCCGAAACTACGGGCGAGCAGTACTTC,CASSLSETTGEQYF
many,TRBJ1-6,-,TRBV12-3/TRBV12-4,TGTGCCAGCAGAGCCAACCAGGGCAGACTCCACTTT,CASRANQGRLHF
-,TRBJ2-5,-,TRBV11-3,TGTGCCAGCAGCCGGGGAGACTCGACAGGTCAAGAGACCCAGTACTTC,CASSRGDSTGQETQYF
many,TRBJ1-2,-,TRBV20-1,TGCAGTGCTTTAGGGGGGGAGCGGGAGTATGGCTACACCTTC,CSALGGEREYGYTF
many,TRBJ1-1,-,TRBV5-1,TGCGCCAGCAGTTATTCGAGTTTCACGAACACTGAAGCTTTCTTT,CASSYSSFTNTEAFF
many,TRBJ1-1,-,TRBV5-1,TGCGCCAGCAGCTCACAGGGAGGCATGAACACTGAAGCTTTCTTT,CASSSQGGMNTEAFF
many,TRBJ1-5,-,TRBV29-1,TGCAGCGTTGGGGCCGCGGAGAATCAGCCCCAGCATTTT,CSVGAAENQPQHF
-,TRBJ1-1,-,TRBV30,TGTGCCTGGGGTAGAATCGAAGCTTTCTTT,CAWGRIEAFF
many,TRBJ2-3,-,TRBV12-3/TRBV12-4,TGTGCCAGCAGTCCTCAGGTCCCGGGCACAGATACGCAGTATTTT,CASSPQVPGTDTQYF
many,TRBJ2-7,-,TRBV20-1,TGCAGTGCTAGGGGTAATGGGGACGAGCAGTACTTC,CSARGNGDEQYF
many,TRBJ2-7,-,TRBV7-9,TGTGCCAGCAGCCGACCGAGGGGGGACGGATTCTCCTACGAGCAGTACTTC,CASSRPRGDGFSYEQYF
few,TRBJ2-3,-,TRBV20-1,TGCAGTGCTCGAAAAGCCCTGACTTCCACAGATACGCAGTATTTT,CSARKALTSTDTQYF
-,TRBJ2-1,TRBD2,TRBV4-3,TGCGCCAGCAGCCAAGGGACTAGCGGGAGGTCGAAGTTCTTC,CASSQGTSGRSKFF
many,TRBJ2-5,TRBD1,TRBV10-3,TGTGCCATCAGCAAGACAGGGGACCAAGAGACCCAGTACTTC,CAISKTGDQETQYF
many,TRBJ2-7,-,TRBV11-3,TGTGCCAGCAGCTTAGATCGGGACCTACCCTACGAGCAGTACTTC,CASSLDRDLPYEQYF
many,TRBJ2-1,TRBD2,TRBV7-2,TGTGCCAGCAGCTCAAGCGGGAGCTACTACAATGAGCAGTTCTTC,CASSSSGSYYNEQFF
many,TRBJ2-3,TRBD2,TRBV9,TGTGCCAGCAGCGTAGGGGGACTAGTCGGCACAGATACGCAGTATTTT,CASSVGGLVGTDTQYF
many,TRBJ2-2,-,TRBV24-1,TGTGCCACCAGTGCCCCCGGGACGGCGAACACCGGGGAGCTGTTTTTT,CATSAPGTANTGELFF
many,TRBJ2-3,-,TRBV5-1,TGCGCCAGCAGCTTGTATGGACAACGCACAGATACGCAGTATTTT,CASSLYGQRTDTQYF
few,TRBJ1-1,-,TRBV6-6,TGTGCCAGCCCTGACACCCTGAACACTGAAGCTTTCTTT,CASPDTLNTEAFF
-,TRBJ1-4,-,TRBV15,TGTGCCACCAGCCCCCGGGCCACAACTAATGAAAAACTGTTTTTT,CATSPRATTNEKLFF
many,TRBJ1-1,-,TRBV3-1,TGTGCCAGCAGCCAAGATGTGGGGGCCCCGCCGGCTTTCTTT,CASSQDVGAPPAFF
many,TRBJ2-3,-,TRBV7-3,TGTGCCAGCAGCTTAACGCGTGACACAGATACGCAGTATTTT,CASSLTRDTDTQYF